This T cell receptor beta chain was captured by sequencing in a study of T cells in Graves' hyperthyroidism and ophthalmopathy. Whole-study results and caveats: Ophthalmopathy and stable hyperthyroidism were separated by a 13 V-J model. The model forecast ophthalmopathy, anticipating it by a median approximately 6.1 months before onset.

The table lists this clonotype with a few counts. What it binds is not known. Not enrolled were patients with uncontrolled infection, other autoimmune disease, pregnancy or lactation. Diagnostic decisions used clinical symptoms, serum thyroxine and TRAb, thyroid ultrasound and orbital computed tomography. Regions amplified from RNA transcripts were the TCR beta CDR3 regions. The TCR CDR3 first-round RT-PCR relied on the HTBI primer set. TCRdb re-analysed the multiplex PCR reads in MiXCR, keeping a single row per CDR3 protein. This sample has a few hundred thousand distinct CDR3 sequences, with roughly 25% found just once. V dropped 2 bases and J dropped 4; count of bases not matched to a gene: 6. The CDR3 runs 18 residues. Per germline, CDR1 SGHDT and CDR2 YYEEEE.

The chain joins TRBV5-6 to TRBJ2-6; 13 bases agree with TRBD2. This receptor was obtained from a man aged 45-65 years with Graves' hyperthyroidism. Sequences were obtained from blood. The chain's CDR3 is CASSFPTSGRTGANVLTF. CDR3 nucleotides: TGTGCCAGCAGCTTTCCGACTAGCGGGAGGACCGGGGCCAACGTCCTGACTTTC.